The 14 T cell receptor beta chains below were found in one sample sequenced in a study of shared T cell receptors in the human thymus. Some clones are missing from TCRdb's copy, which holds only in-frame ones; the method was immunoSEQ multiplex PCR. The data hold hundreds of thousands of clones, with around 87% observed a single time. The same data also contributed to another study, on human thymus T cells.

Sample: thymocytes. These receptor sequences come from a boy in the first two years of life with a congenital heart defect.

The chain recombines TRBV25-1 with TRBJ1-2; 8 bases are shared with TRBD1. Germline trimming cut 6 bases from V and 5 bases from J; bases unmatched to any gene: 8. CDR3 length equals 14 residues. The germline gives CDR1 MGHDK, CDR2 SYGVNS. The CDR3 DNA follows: TGTGCCAGCAGACCCGGACAGGGACCGTATGGCTACACCTTC. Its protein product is CASRPGQGPYGYTF.

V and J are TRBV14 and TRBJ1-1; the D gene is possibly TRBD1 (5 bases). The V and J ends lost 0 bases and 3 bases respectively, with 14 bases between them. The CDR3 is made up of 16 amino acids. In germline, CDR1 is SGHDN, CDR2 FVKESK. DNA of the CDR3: TGTGCCAGCAGCCAAGAGGGGGGAACGTGGGACACTGAAGCTTTCTTT. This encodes CASSQEGGTWDTEAFF.

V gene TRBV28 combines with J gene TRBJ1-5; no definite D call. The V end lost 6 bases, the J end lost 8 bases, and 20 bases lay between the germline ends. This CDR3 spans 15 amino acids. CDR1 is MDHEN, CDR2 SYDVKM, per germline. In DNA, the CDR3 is TGTGCCAGCAGCCCCCGTGCAGGATGGCGGGAGCCCCAGCATTTT. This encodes CASSPRAGWREPQHF.

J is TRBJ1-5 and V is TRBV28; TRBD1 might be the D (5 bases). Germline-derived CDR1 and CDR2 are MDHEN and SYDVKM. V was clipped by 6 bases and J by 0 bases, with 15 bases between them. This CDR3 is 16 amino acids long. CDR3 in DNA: TGTGCCAGCAGCCAAGACAGAAGACCTAGCAATCAGCCCCAGCATTTT. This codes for CASSQDRRPSNQPQHF.

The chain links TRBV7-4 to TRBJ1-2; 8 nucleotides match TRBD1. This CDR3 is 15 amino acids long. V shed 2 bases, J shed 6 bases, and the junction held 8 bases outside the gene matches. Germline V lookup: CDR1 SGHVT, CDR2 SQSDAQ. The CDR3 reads CASSLYTGTGHGYTF. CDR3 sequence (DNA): TGTGCCAGCAGCTTATATACCGGGACAGGTCATGGCTACACCTTC.

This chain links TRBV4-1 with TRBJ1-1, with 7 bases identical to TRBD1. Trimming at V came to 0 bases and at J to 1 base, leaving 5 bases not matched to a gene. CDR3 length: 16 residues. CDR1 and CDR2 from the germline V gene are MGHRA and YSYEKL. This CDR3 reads CASSQEEGQWNTEAFF. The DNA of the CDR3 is TGCGCCAGCAGCCAAGAAGAGGGACAGTGGAACACTGAAGCTTTCTTT.

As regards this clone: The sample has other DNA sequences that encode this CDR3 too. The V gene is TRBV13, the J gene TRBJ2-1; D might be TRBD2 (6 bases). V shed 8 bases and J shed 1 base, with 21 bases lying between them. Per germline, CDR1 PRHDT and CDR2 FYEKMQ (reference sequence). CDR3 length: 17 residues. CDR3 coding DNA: TGTGCCAGCCCTCCCCCCGGGGAGGTTAGTTCCTACAATGAGCAGTTCTTC. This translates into CASPPPGEVSSYNEQFF.

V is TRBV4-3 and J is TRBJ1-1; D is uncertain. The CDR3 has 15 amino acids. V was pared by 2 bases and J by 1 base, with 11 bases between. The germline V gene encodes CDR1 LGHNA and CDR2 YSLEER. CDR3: CASSQKAGGNTEAFF. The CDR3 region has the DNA TGCGCCAGCAGCCAAAAGGCAGGTGGGAACACTGAAGCTTTCTTT.

The CDR3: CASSLAAGAYEQYF. The CDR3 DNA reads TGTGCCAGCAGTTTAGCCGCGGGAGCCTACGAGCAGTACTTC. The V gene is TRBV27, the J gene TRBJ2-7; 7 bases agree with TRBD2. Per germline, CDR1 MNHEY and CDR2 SMNVEV (reference sequence). The V and J ends lost 2 bases and 2 bases, in that order; junction bases with no gene match: 3. There are 14 residues in the CDR3.

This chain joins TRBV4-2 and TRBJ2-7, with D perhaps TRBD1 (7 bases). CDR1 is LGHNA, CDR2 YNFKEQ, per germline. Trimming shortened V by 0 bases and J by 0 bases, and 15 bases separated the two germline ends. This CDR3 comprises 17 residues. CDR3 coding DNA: TGTGCCAGCAGCCAAGAGATCGCGGGACAGAGCTCCTACGAGCAGTACTTC. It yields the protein CASSQEIAGQSSYEQYF.

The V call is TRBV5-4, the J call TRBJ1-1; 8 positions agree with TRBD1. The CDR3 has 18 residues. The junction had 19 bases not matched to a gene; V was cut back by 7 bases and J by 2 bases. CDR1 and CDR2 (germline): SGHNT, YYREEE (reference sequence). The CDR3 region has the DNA TGTGCCAGCGGGATCACCCACGGACAGGGTTGGGCAAACACTGAAGCTTTCTTT. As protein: CASGITHGQGWANTEAFF.

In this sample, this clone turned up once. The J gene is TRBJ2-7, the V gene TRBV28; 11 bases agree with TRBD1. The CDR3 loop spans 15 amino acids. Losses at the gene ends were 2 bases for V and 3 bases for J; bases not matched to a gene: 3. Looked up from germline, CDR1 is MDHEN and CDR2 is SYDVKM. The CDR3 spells CASSLRTGGYYEQYF. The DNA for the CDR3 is TGTGCCAGCAGTTTAAGGACAGGGGGCTACTACGAGCAGTACTTC.

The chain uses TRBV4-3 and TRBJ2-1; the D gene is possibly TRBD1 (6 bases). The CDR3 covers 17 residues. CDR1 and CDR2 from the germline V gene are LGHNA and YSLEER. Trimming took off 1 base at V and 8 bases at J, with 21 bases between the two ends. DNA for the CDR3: TGCGCCAGCAGCCAAGGGGCCGGCGGGCAGGGGATCGATGAGCAGTTCTTC. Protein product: CASSQGAGGQGIDEQFF.

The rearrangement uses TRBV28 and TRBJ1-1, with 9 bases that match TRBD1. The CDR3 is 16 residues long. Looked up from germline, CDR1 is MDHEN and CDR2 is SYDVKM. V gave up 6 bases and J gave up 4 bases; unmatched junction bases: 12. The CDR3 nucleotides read TGTGCCAGCAGCCTTGGCCGGGGACAGGGCGGCACTGAAGCTTTCTTT. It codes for CASSLGRGQGGTEAFF.